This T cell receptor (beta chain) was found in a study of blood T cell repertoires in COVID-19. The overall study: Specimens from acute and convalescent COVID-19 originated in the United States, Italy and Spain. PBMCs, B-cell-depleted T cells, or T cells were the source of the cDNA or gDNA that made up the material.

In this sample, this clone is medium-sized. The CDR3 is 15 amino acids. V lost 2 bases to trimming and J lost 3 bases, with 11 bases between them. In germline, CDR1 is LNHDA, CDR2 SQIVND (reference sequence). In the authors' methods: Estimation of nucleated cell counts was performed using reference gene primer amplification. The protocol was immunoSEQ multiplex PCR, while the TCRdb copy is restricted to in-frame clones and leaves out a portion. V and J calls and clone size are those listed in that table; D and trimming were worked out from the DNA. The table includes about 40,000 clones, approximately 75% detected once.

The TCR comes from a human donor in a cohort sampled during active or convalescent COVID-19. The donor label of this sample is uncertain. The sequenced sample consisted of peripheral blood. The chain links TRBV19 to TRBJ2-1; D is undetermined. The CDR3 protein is CASSIPSAHYNEQFF. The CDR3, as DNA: TGTGCCAGTAGTATACCCAGCGCCCACTACAATGAGCAGTTCTTC.